These 16 T cell receptor beta chains were sequenced from one sample in a study of blood T cell repertoires in COVID-19. Clones were read by immunoSEQ multiplex PCR, and TCRdb kept only the in-frame ones, dropping some. Seen here are about 290,000 clones, roughly 89% observed once, and the top ten hold approximately 10%. The sequencing sample was made of peripheral blood. The receptors shown here come from a woman between 25 and 40 years old with COVID-19, enrolled during active disease.

This clone is a singleton in its sample. V and J are TRBV4-1 and TRBJ2-3, with TRBD1 matching 7 bases. The J segment lost 6 bases and the V segment lost 4 bases, leaving 7 bases of the junction unmatched. The CDR3 covers 14 residues. Per germline, CDR1 MGHRA and CDR2 YSYEKL. For the CDR3, the DNA is TGCGCCAGCAGCCTGAGGGGGCCGGAGGATACGCAGTATTTT. Amino acids: CASSLRGPEDTQYF.

The chain combines TRBV21-1 with TRBJ2-1; the DNA was not used to check the table's D call, TRBD2. TRBV21-1 is an annotated pseudogene. The CDR3 extends over 16 amino acids. Here the CDR3 reads CASSLSWAGRLNEQFF. As DNA, the CDR3 is TGTGCCAGCAGCCTATCGTGGGCAGGGAGGCTCAATGAGCAGTTCTTC.

V and J are TRBV29-1 and TRBJ1-1; D is unresolved. The CDR3 is made up of 13 amino acids. Germline CDR1 reads SQVTM; CDR2 reads ANQGSEA. V was cut by 3 bases and J by 5 bases, with 13 bases left in between. In DNA, the CDR3 is TGCAGCGTTGACAGAGGAGACGGGACTGAAGCTTTCTTT. Translated: CSVDRGDGTEAFF. Complete variable domain (other parts from reference TRBV29-1 and TRBJ1-1): SAVISQKPSRDICQRGTSLTIQCQVDSQVTMMFWYRQQPGQSLTLIATANQGSEATYESGFVIDKFPISRPNLTFSTLTVSNMSPEDSSIYLCSVDRGDGTEAFFGQGTRLTVV.

V usage is TRBV19 and J usage is TRBJ1-5; 7 bases map to TRBD1. V lost 10 bases to trimming and J lost 6 bases; unmatched junction nucleotides: 9. The CDR3 has 13 residues. Germline loops: CDR1 LNHDA, CDR2 SQIVND (reference sequence). CDR3 sequence reads: CATQGVVGQPQHF. CDR3 nucleotides: TGTGCCACCCAGGGGGTAGTGGGTCAGCCCCAGCATTTT.

The CDR3: CASRLGLNTEAFF. In DNA form, the CDR3 reads TGTGCCAGCAGGCTGGGGCTTAACACTGAAGCTTTCTTT. This sequence joins TRBV6-5 and TRBJ1-1, with D possibly matching TRBD1 (5 bases). Trimming shortened V by 6 bases and J by 2 bases, and 10 bases separated the two germline ends. The CDR3 consists of 13 residues. Germline assignment: CDR1 MNHEY and CDR2 SVGAGI.

This clone came up once. The chain couples TRBV2 to TRBJ1-3; weak D call: TRBD1 (6 bases). The CDR3 covers 13 residues. Trimming cost V 5 bases and J 4 bases, with 9 bases left between them. Germline values: CDR1 SNHLY, CDR2 FYNNEI. CDR3: CASSSQGGNTIYF. The DNA for the CDR3 is TGTGCCAGCAGTTCACAGGGAGGAAACACCATATATTTT. The variable domain in full, with the rest retrieved from reference TRBV2 and TRBJ1-3, is EPEVTQTPSHQVTQMGQEVILRCVPISNHLYFYWYRQILGQKVEFLVSFYNNEISEKSEIFDDQFSVERPDGSNFTLKIRSTKLEDSAMYFCASSSQGGNTIYFGEGSWLTVV.

This clone showed up just a few times. V gene TRBV28 combines with J gene TRBJ1-4; D not resolved. Germline CDR1 MDHEN, CDR2 SYDVKM. The length of the CDR3 is 14 residues. The germline V and J ends were trimmed by 3 bases and 6 bases, with 11 bases remaining between them. The CDR3 protein is CASSFPSTDEKLFF. Here the CDR3 DNA reads TGTGCCAGCAGTTTTCCGAGCACTGATGAAAAACTGTTTTTT. Supplemented by reference TRBV28 and TRBJ1-4, the full variable domain reads DVKVTQSSRYLVKRTGEKVFLECVQDMDHENMFWYRQDPGLGLRLIYFSYDVKMKEKGDIPEGYSVSREKKERFSLILESASTNQTSMYLCASSFPSTDEKLFFGSGTQLSVL.

This sequence joins TRBV19 and TRBJ2-3; D is perhaps TRBD2 (7 bases). Germline CDR1 LNHDA, CDR2 SQIVND (reference sequence). The V end lost 8 bases, the J end lost 8 bases, and 14 bases lay between the germline ends. The CDR3 runs to 12 residues. The CDR3, as DNA: TGTGCCAGTGGGGGGGCGAGCGGTACGCAGTATTTT. Translated: CASGGASGTQYF. The whole variable domain, remainder taken from reference TRBV19 and TRBJ2-3, is DGGITQSPKYLFRKEGQNVTLSCEQNLNHDAMYWYRQDPGQGLRLIYYSQIVNDFQKGDIAEGYSVSREKKESFPLTVTSAQKNPTAFYLCASGGASGTQYFGPGTRLTVL.

The genes are TRBV3-1 (or the pseudogene TRBV3-2) and TRBJ2-2; 9 bases are a match to TRBD1. CDR3 length equals 18 residues. The V segment lost 7 bases and the J segment 4 bases; nucleotides outside the gene matches: 16. Germline V gene lookup returns CDR1 LGHDT and CDR2 YNNKEL (reference sequence). For the CDR3, the DNA is TGTGCCAGCAACTCATTCTCCGGGACAGGGTGGAGCACCGGGGAGCTGTTTTTT. It specifies CASNSFSGTGWSTGELFF.

V is TRBV4-1 and J is TRBJ1-5, with TRBD1 as a possible D gene (6 bases). Trimming left V 4 bases short and J 5 bases short, with 21 bases between. The CDR3 covers 17 residues. In germline, CDR1 is MGHRA, CDR2 YSYEKL. The CDR3 sequence is CASSLRHPPGVYQPQHF. The CDR3 nucleotides are TGCGCCAGCAGCCTTCGACACCCTCCAGGGGTTTATCAGCCCCAGCATTTT.

The chain combines TRBV7-2 with TRBJ2-7; 12 bases map to TRBD2. The CDR3 spans 15 residues. The V segment lost 5 bases and the J segment 3 bases; nucleotides outside the gene matches: 5. CDR1 is SGHTA and CDR2 is FQGNSA in the germline V gene. The CDR3 loop reads CASSHTSGGLYEQYF. Here the CDR3 DNA reads TGTGCCAGCAGCCATACTAGCGGGGGGCTCTACGAGCAGTACTTC.

The chain employs TRBV27 and TRBJ2-7, with 8 bases identical to TRBD1. This CDR3 region has 14 residues. Germline CDR1 MNHEY, CDR2 SMNVEV (reference sequence). Germline trimming cut 7 bases from V and 0 bases from J; bases unmatched to any gene: 5. The CDR3 DNA reads as TGTGCCAGCAAACCCGACAGGGGCTCCTACGAGCAGTACTTC. Its protein is CASKPDRGSYEQYF.

This clone showed up just a few times. This chain links TRBV6-6 with TRBJ2-7; TRBD2 agrees at 9 bases. The J segment lost 5 bases and the V segment lost 2 bases, leaving 7 bases of the junction unmatched. Looked up from germline, CDR1 is MNHNY and CDR2 is SVGAGI (reference sequence). CDR3 length: 15 residues. CDR3 loop: CASSYLAGLANEQYF. The CDR3 bases are TGTGCCAGCAGTTACCTAGCGGGGCTTGCCAACGAGCAGTACTTC.

The chain has TRBV2 and TRBJ1-6, with D maybe TRBD1 (5 bases). The CDR3 totals 15 residues. V was shortened by 1 base and J by 7 bases, with 11 bases between the two germline ends. CDR1 is SNHLY and CDR2 is FYNNEI in the germline V gene. The CDR3 loop is CASSEEGARNSPLHF. DNA for the CDR3: TGTGCCAGCAGTGAAGAAGGGGCACGGAATTCACCCCTCCACTTT.

This clone was detected once. This chain joins TRBV24-1 and TRBJ1-5; D is unclear. There are 13 residues in the CDR3. With 2 bases removed from V and 1 base from J, the gap between germline ends came to 2 bases. Germline V lookup: CDR1 KGHDR, CDR2 SFDVKD. CDR3 region: CATSDSSNQPQHF. The CDR3 region has the DNA TGTGCCACCAGTGATTCAAGCAATCAGCCCCAGCATTTT.

This clone was found once. V gene TRBV2 combines with J gene TRBJ2-7, with 9 bases lining up with TRBD2. CDR3 length equals 15 residues. V gave up 0 bases and J gave up 3 bases; unmatched junction bases: 3. CDR1 SNHLY and CDR2 FYNNEI come from the germline V gene. The CDR3: CASSEAGSGSYEQYF. CDR3 DNA sequence: TGTGCCAGCAGTGAAGCTGGTAGCGGGAGCTACGAGCAGTACTTC.